The source of this TCR beta chain is a study of T cell responses to AZD1222 COVID-19 vaccine. The CDR3 totals 16 residues. Per the germline V gene, CDR1 is MNHEY and CDR2 is SMNVEV (reference sequence). The J segment lost 3 bases and the V segment lost 4 bases, leaving 5 bases of the junction unmatched. TCRdb's table, derived via immunoSEQ multiplex PCR, lists solely in-frame clones and lacks some. The table lists around 100,000 clones, over 80% of them singletons. This clonotype was sampled from an adult in good health. The chain combines TRBV27 with TRBJ2-3, with 12 bases fitting TRBD2. The source material was peripheral blood, sampled on day 0 of AZD1222 vaccination. The CDR3 DNA sequence: TGTGCCAGCAGTTCGACTAGCGGGGGTTGGACAGATACGCAGTATTTT. Translation: CASSSTSGGWTDTQYF.